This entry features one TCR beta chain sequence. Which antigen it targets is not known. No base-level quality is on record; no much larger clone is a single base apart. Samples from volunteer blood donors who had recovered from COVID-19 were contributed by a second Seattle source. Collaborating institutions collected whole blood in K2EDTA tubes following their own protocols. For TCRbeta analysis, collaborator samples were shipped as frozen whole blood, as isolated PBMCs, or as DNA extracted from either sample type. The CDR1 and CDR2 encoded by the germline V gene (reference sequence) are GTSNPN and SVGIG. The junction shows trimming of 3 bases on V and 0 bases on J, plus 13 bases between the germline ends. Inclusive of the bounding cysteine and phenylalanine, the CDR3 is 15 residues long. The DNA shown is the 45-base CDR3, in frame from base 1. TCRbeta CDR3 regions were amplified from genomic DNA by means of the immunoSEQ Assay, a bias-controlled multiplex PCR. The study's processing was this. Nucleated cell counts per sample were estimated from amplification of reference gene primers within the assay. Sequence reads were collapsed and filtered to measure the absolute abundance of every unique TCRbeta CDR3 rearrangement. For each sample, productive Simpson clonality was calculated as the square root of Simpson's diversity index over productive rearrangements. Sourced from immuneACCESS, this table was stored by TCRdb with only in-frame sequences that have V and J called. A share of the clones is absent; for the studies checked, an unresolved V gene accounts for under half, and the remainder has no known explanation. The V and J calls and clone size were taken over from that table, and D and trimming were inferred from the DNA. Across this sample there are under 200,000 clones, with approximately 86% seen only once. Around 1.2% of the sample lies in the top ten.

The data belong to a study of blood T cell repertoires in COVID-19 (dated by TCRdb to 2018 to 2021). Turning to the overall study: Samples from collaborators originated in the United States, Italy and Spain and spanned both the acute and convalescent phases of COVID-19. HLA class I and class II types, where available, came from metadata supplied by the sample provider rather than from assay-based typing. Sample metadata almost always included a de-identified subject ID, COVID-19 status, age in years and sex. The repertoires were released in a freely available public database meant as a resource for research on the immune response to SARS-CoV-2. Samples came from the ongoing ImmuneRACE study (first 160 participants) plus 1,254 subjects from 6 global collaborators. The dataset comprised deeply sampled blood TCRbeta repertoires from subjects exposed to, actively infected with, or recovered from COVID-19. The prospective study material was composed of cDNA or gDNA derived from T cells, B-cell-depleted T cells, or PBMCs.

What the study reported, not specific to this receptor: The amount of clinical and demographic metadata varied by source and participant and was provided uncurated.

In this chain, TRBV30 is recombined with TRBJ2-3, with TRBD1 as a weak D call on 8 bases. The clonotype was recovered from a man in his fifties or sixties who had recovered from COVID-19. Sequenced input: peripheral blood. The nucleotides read TGTGCCTGGAGGTACAGGGGGGGTAGCACAGATACGCAGTATTTT. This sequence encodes CAWRYRGGSTDTQYF.